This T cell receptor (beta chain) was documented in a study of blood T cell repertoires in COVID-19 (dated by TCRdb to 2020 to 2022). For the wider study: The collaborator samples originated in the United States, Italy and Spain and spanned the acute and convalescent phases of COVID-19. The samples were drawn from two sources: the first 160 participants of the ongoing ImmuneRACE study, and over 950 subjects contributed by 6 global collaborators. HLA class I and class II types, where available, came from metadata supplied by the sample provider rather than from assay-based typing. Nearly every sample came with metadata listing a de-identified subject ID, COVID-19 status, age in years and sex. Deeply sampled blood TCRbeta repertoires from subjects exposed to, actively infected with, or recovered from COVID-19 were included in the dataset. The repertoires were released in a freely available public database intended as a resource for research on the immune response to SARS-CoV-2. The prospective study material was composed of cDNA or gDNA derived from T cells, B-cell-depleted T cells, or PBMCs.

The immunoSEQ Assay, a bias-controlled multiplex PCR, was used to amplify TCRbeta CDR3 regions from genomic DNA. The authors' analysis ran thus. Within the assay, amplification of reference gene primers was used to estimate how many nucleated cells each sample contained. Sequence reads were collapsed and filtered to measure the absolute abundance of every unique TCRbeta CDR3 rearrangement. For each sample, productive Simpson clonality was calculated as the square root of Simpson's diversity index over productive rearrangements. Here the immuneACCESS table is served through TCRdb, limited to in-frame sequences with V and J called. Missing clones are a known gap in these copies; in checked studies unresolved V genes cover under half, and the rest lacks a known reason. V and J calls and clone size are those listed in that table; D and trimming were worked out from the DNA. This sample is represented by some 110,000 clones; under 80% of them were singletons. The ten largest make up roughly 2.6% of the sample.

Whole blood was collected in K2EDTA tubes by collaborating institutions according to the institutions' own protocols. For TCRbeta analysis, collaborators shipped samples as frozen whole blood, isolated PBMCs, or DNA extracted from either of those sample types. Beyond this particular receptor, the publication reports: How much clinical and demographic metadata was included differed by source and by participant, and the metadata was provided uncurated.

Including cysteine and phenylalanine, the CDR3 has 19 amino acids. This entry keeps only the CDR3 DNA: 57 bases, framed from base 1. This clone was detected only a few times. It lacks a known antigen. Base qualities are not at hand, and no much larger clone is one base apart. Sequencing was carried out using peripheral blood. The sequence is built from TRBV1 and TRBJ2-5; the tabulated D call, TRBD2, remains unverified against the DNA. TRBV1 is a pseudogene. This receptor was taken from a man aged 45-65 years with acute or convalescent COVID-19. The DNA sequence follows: TGCACCAGCAGCCCAACCCCCCCCCACATACTAGGAGGTAGAGAGACCCAGTACTTC. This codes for CTSSPTPPHILGGRETQYF.